This T cell receptor beta chain is from a study of T cell changes during pregnancy in multiple sclerosis. CDR1 KGHSH and CDR2 LQKENI come from the germline V gene. V dropped 6 bases and J dropped 7 bases, with 19 bases sitting between them. CDR3 length: 14 residues. Method: immunoSEQ multiplex PCR; TCRdb's copy keeps in-frame clones and lacks some. The data show about 72,000 clones, with less than 95% seen just once and approximately 0.84% held by the top ten. The chain couples TRBV18 to TRBJ2-7, with D possibly being TRBD1 (7 bases). The receptor comes from a female donor with multiple sclerosis, enrolled in a pregnancy study. The sequencing here drew on peripheral blood, taken in the second trimester of pregnancy. DNA of the CDR3: TGTGCCAGCTCCCCCGGGACAGCCCGGGGGGAGCAGTACTTC. Its translation: CASSPGTARGEQYF.